This T cell receptor beta chain was sequenced in a study of T cells expressing NK-cell markers. The wider study: Sorted CD3+CD56-NKG2C+, CD3+CD56+NKG2C- and CD3+CD56+NKG2C+ T cells were the source of the TCR beta repertoires. Whole-study findings and limits: In several donors, these clonotypes also led the CD3+CD56-NKG2C+ fraction.

Following a re-call of the 5' RACE reads, TCRdb has one entry per CDR3 protein and lacks DNA. This sample's clone table lists roughly 430,000 distinct CDR3 sequences. In regard to this clonotype: Its matching antigen is unknown.

The CDR3 extends over 16 amino acids. CDR1 SGHRS and CDR2 YFSETQ come from the germline V gene. The TCR originated in a woman between 18 and 75 years old in good health. The material sequenced was blood T cells: a sorted CD56 or NKG2C T cell subset, CD4+ or CD8+ T cells, or bulk PBMC T cells (not recorded which). This chain uses TRBV5-1 with TRBJ2-1; without DNA, the TCRdb call of TRBD2 cannot be checked. The CDR3 loop is CASSTLAGGPGNEQFF.